This is a list of T cell receptor beta chains from one sample in a study of cytomegalovirus exposure and HLA in healthy donors. The method was immunoSEQ multiplex PCR; TCRdb's version includes in-frame clones alone and lacks a portion of them. This sample yields 110,000 to 150,000 clones, of which around two thirds are seen a single time; roughly 2% belongs to the top ten. The sequenced material came from PBMCs. These receptors originate from a woman between 55 and 75 years old in good health and CMV-seropositive. CDR3s include the opening cysteine and the closing phenylalanine or tryptophan. D genes are given only for firm matches. Size tells how often a clone was seen (once, few, many) or the class of an expanded clone, and some rows leave it out.

clone_size	v_call	j_call	d_call	cdr3_aa	cdr3_nt
-	TRBV28	TRBJ2-5	TRBD2	CASRISGSSDGETQYF	TGTGCCAGCAGGATTAGCGGGAGCTCGGATGGAGAGACCCAGTACTTC
-	TRBV7-9	TRBJ1-1	-	CASSLGGGWTEAFF	TGTGCCAGCAGCCTCGGGGGGGGGTGGACTGAAGCTTTCTTT
-	TRBV4-2	TRBJ2-3	TRBD2	CASSRGLAGESDTQYF	TGTGCCAGCAGCCGCGGACTAGCGGGAGAGTCAGATACGCAGTATTTT
-	TRBV27	TRBJ2-7	TRBD1	CASSSTGQSIYEQYF	TGTGCCAGCAGTTCGACGGGACAGAGTATCTACGAGCAGTACTTC
-	TRBV27	TRBJ2-7	TRBD2	CASSRREGSYEQYF	TGTGCCAGCAGTCGACGGGAGGGATCCTACGAGCAGTACTTC
-	TRBV2	TRBJ1-1	-	CASSEAEVGRAFF	TGTGCCAGCAGTGAAGCCGAGGTGGGTCGAGCTTTCTTT
-	TRBV11-2	TRBJ2-5	-	CASSLVGFSGKNQETQYF	TGTGCCAGCAGCTTAGTAGGGTTCAGCGGAAAGAACCAAGAGACCCAGTACTTC
-	TRBV5-4	TRBJ2-7	TRBD2	CASSFTSGSREQYF	TGTGCCAGCAGCTTCACTAGCGGGAGTCGAGAGCAGTACTTC
few	TRBV7-8	TRBJ2-7	TRBD2	CASSSGGPIGYEQYF	TGTGCCAGCAGCTCGGGAGGGCCAATTGGTTACGAGCAGTACTTC
-	TRBV19	TRBJ1-5	TRBD1	CASRDTGGAGNQPQHF	TGTGCCAGTAGGGATACAGGGGGCGCAGGCAATCAGCCCCAGCATTTT
-	TRBV7-8	TRBJ2-2	-	CASSPNLATGELFF	TGTGCCAGCAGCCCAAACCTAGCGACCGGGGAGCTGTTTTTT
-	TRBV2	TRBJ2-2	-	CASSEVPQTISTGELFF	TGTGCCAGCAGTGAAGTTCCGCAGACTATTTCCACCGGGGAGCTGTTTTTT
-	TRBV4-2	TRBJ1-1	-	CASSLQGLNTEAFF	TGTGCCAGCAGCCTTCAGGGGTTGAACACTGAAGCTTTCTTT
-	TRBV6-5	TRBJ2-7	-	CASSYSTLAGVFEQYF	TGTGCCAGCAGTTACTCGACCCTGGCAGGGGTGTTCGAGCAGTACTTC
-	TRBV5-1	TRBJ1-5	TRBD1	CASSLEQGHQPQHF	TGCGCCAGCAGCTTGGAACAGGGGCATCAGCCCCAGCATTTT
few	TRBV5-1	TRBJ1-1	-	CASTLGRGGTEAFF	TGCGCCAGCACCCTGGGCAGGGGAGGGACTGAAGCTTTCTTT
few	TRBV4-1	TRBJ2-2	TRBD1	CASSRASGTGNPNTGELFF	TGCGCCAGCAGCCGGGCGAGTGGGACAGGGAATCCGAACACCGGGGAGCTGTTTTTT
-	TRBV6-5	TRBJ2-7	TRBD2	CASSGGLVFGYEQYF	TGTGCCAGCAGTGGAGGACTAGTTTTCGGCTACGAGCAGTACTTC
-	TRBV6-1	TRBJ1-5	TRBD1	CASIAGQGGLPPQHF	TGTGCCAGCATTGCCGGACAGGGGGGGTTGCCGCCCCAGCATTTT
-	TRBV11-2	TRBJ2-7	-	CASSRLPLAAGEQYF	TGTGCCAGCAGCCGCTTACCCCTCGCGGCGGGGGAGCAGTACTTC
few	TRBV28	TRBJ1-5	TRBD1	CASSSRDRLSQPQHF	TGTGCCAGCAGTTCAAGGGACAGGTTAAGTCAGCCCCAGCATTTT
-	TRBV7-8	TRBJ2-4	TRBD1	CASSWQGANIQYF	TGTGCCAGCAGCTGGCAGGGGGCGAACATTCAGTACTTC
-	TRBV28	TRBJ1-1	-	CASSLVAGRTEAFF	TGTGCCAGCAGTTTGGTGGCAGGGAGGACTGAAGCTTTCTTT
few	TRBV7-3	TRBJ1-1	-	CASSSGSANTEAFF	TGTGCCAGCAGCTCCGGGTCCGCTAACACTGAAGCTTTCTTT
-	TRBV25-1	TRBJ2-5	-	CASSEWTEETQYF	TGTGCCAGCAGTGAATGGACAGAAGAGACCCAGTACTTC
-	TRBV5-1	TRBJ2-1	TRBD2	CASTTGTTSIHEQFF	TGCGCCAGCACCACCGGGACTACCTCCATCCATGAGCAGTTCTTC
-	TRBV7-7	TRBJ2-5	TRBD1	CATNPGTGGETQYF	TGTGCAACAAACCCCGGGACAGGGGGCGAGACCCAGTACTTC
-	TRBV2	TRBJ1-2	-	CASSGPGDSNYGYTF	TGTGCCAGCAGTGGACCGGGGGATAGTAACTATGGCTACACCTTC
few	TRBV5-6	TRBJ1-1	-	CASSWPGGVNTEAFF	TGTGCCAGCAGCTGGCCGGGGGGGGTGAACACTGAAGCTTTCTTT
-	TRBV6-6	TRBJ2-7	TRBD2	CASNGAGGPVEQYF	TGTGCCAGCAACGGGGCGGGAGGGCCGGTCGAGCAGTACTTC
-	TRBV6-6	TRBJ2-6	-	CASVADGANVLTF	TGTGCCAGCGTGGCAGATGGGGCCAACGTCCTGACTTTC
-	TRBV9	TRBJ1-3	-	CASSVEGWGSGNTIYF	TGTGCCAGCAGCGTAGAAGGTTGGGGCTCTGGTAACACCATATATTTT
-	TRBV2	TRBJ1-4	-	CASSLLGNEKLFF	TGTGCCAGCAGTCTCCTCGGGAATGAAAAACTGTTTTTT
-	TRBV6-1	TRBJ2-1	TRBD2	CASSLGTSRGGQFF	TGTGCCAGCAGTCTAGGGACTAGCCGAGGGGGGCAGTTCTTC
-	TRBV7-6	TRBJ2-1	TRBD2	CASRSGLGAYNEQFF	TGTGCCAGCAGGTCGGGACTAGGGGCCTACAATGAGCAGTTCTTC
-	TRBV27	TRBJ1-2	-	CASSLNGARGYTF	TGTGCCAGCAGTTTAAATGGGGCGCGAGGCTACACCTTC
few	TRBV23-1	TRBJ1-1	-	CASSHHLTEGARAEAFF	TGCGCCAGCAGCCACCACCTCACCGAAGGAGCCCGGGCTGAAGCTTTCTTT
-	TRBV5-1	TRBJ1-1	TRBD1	CASRWSDRAAAFF	TGCGCCAGCCGCTGGAGTGACAGGGCAGCAGCTTTCTTT
-	TRBV21-1	TRBJ1-2	-	CASSTITGRRYYGYTF	TGTGCCAGCAGCACAATTACAGGGAGAAGGTACTATGGCTACACCTTC
few	TRBV6-1	TRBJ2-7	-	CASNRQADWYF	TGTGCCAGCAACCGACAGGCCGATTGGTACTTC
few	TRBV9	TRBJ2-7	TRBD1	CASSAGTGFNYEQYF	TGTGCCAGCAGCGCTGGGACAGGCTTCAACTACGAGCAGTACTTC
-	TRBV28	TRBJ2-3	TRBD2	CATRAGGSLDTQYF	TGTGCCACCCGGGCGGGGGGCTCGTTGGATACGCAGTATTTT
-	TRBV19	TRBJ1-5	-	CASSVQGKQPQHF	TGTGCCAGTAGTGTTCAGGGGAAACAGCCCCAGCATTTT
-	TRBV5-1	TRBJ2-7	TRBD2	CASSLDGTRVDEQYF	TGCGCCAGCAGCTTGGACGGGACTAGGGTTGACGAGCAGTACTTC
-	TRBV6-5	TRBJ1-3	-	CASSYSRVYNTIYF	TGTGCCAGCAGTTACTCCAGGGTATATAACACCATATATTTT
-	TRBV29-1	TRBJ2-7	TRBD1	CSVEGTGGAEQYF	TGCAGCGTTGAGGGGACAGGGGGGGCCGAGCAGTACTTC
-	TRBV5-1	TRBJ1-2	TRBD1	CASSLGSRTGDGYTF	TGCGCCAGCAGCTTGGGGTCTCGGACAGGGGATGGCTACACCTTC
-	TRBV6-5	TRBJ1-1	TRBD1	CASTNGQGVRAFF	TGTGCCAGCACCAATGGGCAGGGGGTTAGAGCTTTCTTT
-	TRBV9	TRBJ2-5	-	CASSEDLGLSPPETQYF	TGTGCCAGCAGCGAAGATCTGGGACTTTCTCCCCCAGAGACCCAGTACTTC
-	TRBV19	TRBJ1-1	-	CASSIPGYNTEAFF	TGTGCCAGTAGTATTCCAGGCTACAACACTGAAGCTTTCTTT
few	TRBV30	TRBJ2-1	TRBD2	CAWQGLTIGDEQFF	TGTGCCTGGCAGGGACTAACTATAGGGGATGAGCAGTTCTTC
-	TRBV5-1	TRBJ2-7	TRBD2	CASSLAGTRLLYEQYF	TGCGCCAGCAGCTTGGCCGGGACTAGACTACTGTACGAGCAGTACTTC
-	TRBV2	TRBJ2-7	TRBD2	CASTGLAGFSYEQYF	TGTGCCAGCACCGGACTAGCGGGGTTCTCCTACGAGCAGTACTTC
-	TRBV28	TRBJ1-4	-	CASNQQPGEEKLFF	TGTGCCAGCAATCAACAGCCCGGGGAGGAAAAACTGTTTTTT
few	TRBV7-3	TRBJ2-1	TRBD2	CASSSPSGRAQNEQFF	TGTGCCAGCAGCTCACCTAGCGGGAGGGCTCAAAATGAGCAGTTCTTC
-	TRBV28	TRBJ1-2	TRBD1	CASSFGQGWYGYTF	TGTGCCAGCAGCTTTGGACAGGGTTGGTATGGCTACACCTTC